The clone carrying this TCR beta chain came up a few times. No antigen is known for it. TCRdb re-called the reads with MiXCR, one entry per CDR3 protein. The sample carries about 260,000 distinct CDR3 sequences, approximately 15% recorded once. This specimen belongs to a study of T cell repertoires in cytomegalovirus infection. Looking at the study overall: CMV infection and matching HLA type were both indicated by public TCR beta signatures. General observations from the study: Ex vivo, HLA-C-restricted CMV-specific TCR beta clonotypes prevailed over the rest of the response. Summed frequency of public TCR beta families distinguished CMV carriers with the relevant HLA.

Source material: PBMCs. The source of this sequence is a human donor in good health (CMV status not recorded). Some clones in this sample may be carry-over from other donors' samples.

In DNA, the CDR3 is TGTGCCAGCAGGCCTGCTAGCGGGGGGGTCACAGATACGCAGTATTTT. Protein product: CASRPASGGVTDTQYF. This chain joins TRBV6-1 and TRBJ2-3, with 12 bases fitting TRBD2. The CDR3 loop spans 16 amino acids. The junction had 6 bases not matched to a gene; V was cut back by 6 bases and J by 2 bases. Looked up from germline, CDR1 is MNHNS and CDR2 is SASEGT.